These 21 T cell receptor beta chains share one sample of origin, sequenced in a study of blood T cells in healthy people across ages. The use of a sample-barcoded 5' primer and a J-beta primer mix characterized a second PCR of roughly 6 to 11 cycles. TCRdb redid the calling of the 5' RACE reads with MiXCR, one entry per CDR3 protein. Counted here are about 1.8 million distinct CDR3 sequences, 40% to 55% occurring once; the ten biggest clones make up roughly 2%. Sequencing was done on a sample of blood. The receptors derive from a woman in her thirties or forties in good health.

This chain uses TRBV7-9 with TRBJ2-1, with D possibly matching TRBD1 (5 bases). The CDR3 length is 16 residues. The V gene's germline CDR1 is SEHNR and CDR2 FQNEAQ (reference sequence). The V end lost 4 bases, the J end lost 0 bases, and 13 bases lay between the germline ends. This chain's CDR3 is CASSSRDRASYNEQFF. CDR3 DNA sequence: TGTGCCAGCAGCTCCAGGGATAGGGCCTCCTACAATGAGCAGTTCTTC.

The chain combines TRBV9 with TRBJ2-1; D is perhaps TRBD2 (7 bases). The CDR3 sequence is 16 residues long. The V gene's germline CDR1 is SGDLS and CDR2 YYNGEE. Between the trimmed V and J ends, which lost 2 bases and 0 bases, there was a span of 12 bases. CDR3: CASSVRGGSSYNEQFF. The CDR3 bases are TGTGCCAGCAGCGTTAGGGGGGGTTCCTCCTACAATGAGCAGTTCTTC.

The chain uses TRBV28 and TRBJ2-5, with TRBD2 identical over 13 bases. This CDR3 region has 19 residues. Germline CDR1 and CDR2: MDHEN and SYDVKM. The V gene end was trimmed by 11 bases and the J gene end by 5 bases; junction bases not matched to a gene: 23. The DNA of the CDR3 is TGTGCCGTGACATCACCAACCCGGGGACTAGCGGGGCTAACCGAGACCCAGTACTTC. Its translation is CAVTSPTRGLAGLTETQYF.

The V and J genes are TRBV27 and TRBJ2-1, with D hard to call. CDR3 length: 12 amino acids. The V and J ends lost 6 bases and 5 bases respectively, with 8 bases between them. Per the germline V gene, CDR1 is MNHEY and CDR2 is SMNVEV (reference sequence). CDR3 loop: CASSYINNEQFF. CDR3 DNA: TGTGCCAGCAGCTACATCAACAATGAGCAGTTCTTC.

The gene calls are TRBV29-1 and TRBJ1-1; no firm D call. The length of the CDR3 is 11 residues. Germline V gene sequence: CDR1 SQVTM, CDR2 ANQGSEA. In DNA form, the CDR3 reads TGCAGTGCGATCTGGAACACTGAAGCTTTCTTT. This encodes CSAIWNTEAFF.

V and J are TRBV4-3 and TRBJ1-2; D is unresolved. The germline CDR1 and CDR2 sequences are LGHNA and YSLEER. This CDR3 has 13 amino acids. The V and J ends lost 0 bases and 12 bases respectively, with 14 bases between them. CDR3 sequence reads: CASSQDLGRLDTF. The DNA of the CDR3 is TGCGCCAGCAGCCAAGATTTAGGCCGGCTCGACACCTTC.

This clonotype occurred a few times. As DNA, the CDR3 is TGTGCCAGCAGCTTGGAGGCAGGGATTGGAACTGGGGCCAACGTCCTGACTTTC. This codes for CASSLEAGIGTGANVLTF. V usage is TRBV5-6 and J usage is TRBJ2-6, with D perhaps TRBD1 (5 bases). Germline V gene sequence: CDR1 SGHDT, CDR2 YYEEEE. V was cut by 0 bases and J by 2 bases, with 15 bases left in between. The CDR3 totals 18 residues.

This clonotype was seen at least ten times. The V gene is TRBV7-2, the J gene TRBJ2-7, with 8 bases fitting TRBD1. The ends lost 3 bases at V and 2 bases at J; junction bases unmatched: 0. The length of the CDR3 is 13 residues. Germline V lookup: CDR1 SGHTA, CDR2 FQGNSA. CDR3 nucleotides: TGTGCCAGCAGCTTGGACAGGGCCTACGAGCAGTACTTC. This gives the protein CASSLDRAYEQYF.

This clonotype was observed a single time. The chain couples TRBV20-1 to TRBJ1-4, with D unclear. The CDR3 covers 10 residues. The V gene lost 4 bases and the J gene lost 8 bases, with 5 bases spanning the gap. CDR1 is DFQATT, CDR2 SNEGSKA, per germline (reference sequence). In nucleotides, the CDR3 is TGCAGTGCTATTCTGGAAAAACTGTTTTTT. Translating gives CSAILEKLFF.

The V call is TRBV14, the J call TRBJ2-7, with TRBD2 matching over 8 bases. Germline V CDR1 and CDR2: SGHDN, FVKESK. The CDR3 sequence is 13 residues long. V shed 5 bases and J 7 bases; nucleotides not matched to a gene: 7. The CDR3 nucleotides are TGTGCCAGCAGCGACGGGACTAGGAATGAGCAGTACTTC. Translated, it gives CASSDGTRNEQYF. The whole variable domain, filled in from reference TRBV14 and TRBJ2-7, reads EAGVTQFPSHSVIEKGQTVTLRCDPISGHDNLYWYRRVMGKEIKFLLHFVKESKQDESGMPNNRFLAERTGGTYSTLKVQPAELEDSGVYFCASSDGTRNEQYFGPGTRLTVT.

This clonotype was counted many times. The rearrangement joins TRBV5-1 to TRBJ2-7; D is perhaps TRBD1 (6 bases). V lost 0 bases and J lost 7, with 17 bases in between. CDR3 length: 15 amino acids. Per the germline V gene, CDR1 is SGHRS and CDR2 is YFSETQ. Here the CDR3 DNA reads TGCGCCAGCAGCTTGGATCCGAGGAACACAGGGGAGCAGTACTTC. As protein: CASSLDPRNTGEQYF.

V is TRBV28 and J is TRBJ2-5; a possible D gene is TRBD1 (5 bases). The CDR3 runs 15 residues. The V end was cut by 3 bases, the J end by 2 bases, with 13 bases between. CDR1 is MDHEN and CDR2 is SYDVKM in the germline V gene. CDR3 in DNA: TGTGCCAGCAGTTTCCTAGGGGTGATTCAAGAGACCCAGTACTTC. Residues: CASSFLGVIQETQYF.

V is TRBV27 and J is TRBJ2-5; D possibly corresponds to TRBD2 (5 bases). The CDR3 loop spans 14 amino acids. The germline V gene has CDR1 MNHEY and CDR2 SMNVEV (reference sequence). V lost 4 bases and J 5 bases, leaving 14 bases between the germline ends. Written as DNA, the CDR3 is TGTGCCAGCAGTTCCAACCTACCGGGGGAGACCCAGTACTTC. Translation: CASSSNLPGETQYF.

This clonotype was counted at least ten times. The chain combines TRBV12-3 or TRBV12-4 with TRBJ2-7; no clear D. This CDR3 spans 13 amino acids. With 1 base removed from V and 3 bases from J, the gap between germline ends came to 7 bases. CDR3: CASSLEYSYEQYF. The CDR3 bases are TGTGCCAGCAGTTTAGAATACAGCTACGAGCAGTACTTC.

The chain carries TRBV21-1 and TRBJ1-1; the table calls TRBD1, which could not be checked here. TRBV21-1 is designated a pseudogene. This CDR3 is 14 amino acids long. The CDR3 spells CASSNLARATEAFF. CDR3 coding DNA: TGTGCCAGCAGCAATTTAGCCAGGGCCACTGAAGCTTTCTTT.

This clonotype was recorded once. This chain joins TRBV6-2 or TRBV6-3 and TRBJ2-1; D perhaps matches TRBD2 (5 bases). Germline assignment: CDR1 MNHEY and CDR2 SVGEGT. The CDR3 runs to 18 residues. V was cut by 0 bases and J by 0 bases, with 15 bases left in between. CDR3 sequence: CASSYSTGAGSSYNEQFF. As DNA, the CDR3 is TGTGCCAGCAGTTACTCGACTGGTGCGGGTAGCTCCTACAATGAGCAGTTCTTC.

The V call is TRBV7-9, the J call TRBJ2-7, with unresolved D. Trimming left V 4 bases short and J 0 bases short, with 13 bases between. The CDR3 consists of 15 residues. Germline lookup yields CDR1 SEHNR and CDR2 FQNEAQ (reference sequence). DNA of the CDR3: TGTGCCAGCAGCTATTGGATAGTTTCCTCCTACGAGCAGTACTTC. Residues: CASSYWIVSSYEQYF.

To note about this clonotype: A read error is possible here, since a much larger clone lies one base away. V and J are TRBV5-1 and TRBJ2-4; the D call may be TRBD1 or TRBD2 (6 bases each). The germline V gene has CDR1 SGHRS and CDR2 YFSETQ. This CDR3 has 15 amino acids. The CDR3 loop reads CASSLLKPGEDIRYF. The CDR3 DNA follows: TGCGCCAGCAGCTTGCTCAAGCCAGGGGAGGACATTCGGTACTTC.

Here the CDR3 reads CASSLGPARNEQFF. CDR3 DNA: TGTGCCAGCAGCCTCGGGCCTGCTCGGAATGAGCAGTTCTTC. The chain has TRBV7-2 and TRBJ2-1, with D unresolved. V lost 5 bases, J lost 7 bases, and 15 bases lay in between. CDR3 length: 14 residues. Germline CDR1 reads SGHTA; CDR2 reads FQGNSA.

The table lists this clonotype with a few counts. CDR3 loop: CSVGQIRGVTDTQYF. The CDR3 bases are TGCAGCGTGGGACAAATAAGGGGGGTCACAGATACGCAGTATTTT. The chain employs TRBV29-1 and TRBJ2-3; D assignment may be TRBD1 or TRBD2 (6 bases each). CDR1 is SQVTM and CDR2 is ANQGSEA in the germline V gene. The CDR3 length is 15 residues. Trimming stripped 6 bases from V and 2 bases from J, with 18 bases between.

This sequence joins TRBV7-8 and TRBJ2-5; 7 bases align to TRBD1. Per the germline V gene, CDR1 is SGHVS and CDR2 is FQNEAQ. Losses at the gene ends were 3 bases for V and 1 base for J; bases not matched to a gene: 5. The CDR3 loop spans 15 amino acids. The CDR3 spells CASSFDRVLQETQYF. DNA of the CDR3: TGTGCCAGCAGCTTCGACAGGGTCCTCCAAGAGACCCAGTACTTC.